This is a list of T cell receptor beta chains from one sample in a study of T cell changes during pregnancy in multiple sclerosis. TCRdb's copy holds only in-frame clones and misses some; the assay was immunoSEQ multiplex PCR. The sample lists tens of thousands of clones, roughly 94% seen once, with about 2.8% in the top ten. The sample here was peripheral blood, taken before pregnancy. The receptors derive from a female donor with multiple sclerosis, enrolled in a pregnancy study. Each CDR3 is given with its conserved first and last residue. Fields, in order: V gene, D gene, J gene, clone size, CDR3 DNA, CDR3 protein. A D gene is named only where the DNA matches it firmly. Where a row states a size, it is once, few, many or the class of an expanded clone; other rows omit it.

>TRBV5-6|TRBD2|TRBJ2-3|NA
TGTGCCAGCAGCCGGACTAGCGGGAGTTTATATACGCAGTATTTT
CASSRTSGSLYTQYF
>TRBV28|NA|TRBJ2-3|NA
TGTGCCATCACGGAGACCTCTAGCACAGATACGCAGTATTTT
CAITETSSTDTQYF
>TRBV11-2|NA|TRBJ2-6|NA
TGTGCCAGCAGCTTAGAGGGCAGGGTGGGAGGGGCCAACGTCCTGACTTTC
CASSLEGRVGGANVLTF
>TRBV7-8|TRBD2|TRBJ2-7|NA
TGTGCCAGCAGCTTATTTACAGCGGGAAAAAACTACGAGCAGTACTTC
CASSLFTAGKNYEQYF
>TRBV4-2|TRBD1|TRBJ1-4|NA
TGTGCCAGCAGCCAAGCGGGACAGGGGGCCTCAAAAGATGAAAAACTGTTTTTT
CASSQAGQGASKDEKLFF
>TRBV5-4|TRBD1|TRBJ2-7|NA
TGTGCCAGCGCCTTTACAGGGGACGGATCCTACGAGCAGTACTTC
CASAFTGDGSYEQYF
>TRBV11-1|TRBD1|TRBJ2-5|NA
TGTGCCAGCAGCTCGGACAGGGGGAGAGAGACCCAGTACTTC
CASSSDRGRETQYF
>TRBV19|NA|TRBJ2-5|NA
TGTGCCAGTAGTATCGGGGGACAAGAGACCCAGTACTTC
CASSIGGQETQYF
>TRBV9|TRBD2|TRBJ2-7|NA
TGTGCCAGCAGCGTCGGTAGCGGGAGATGGGAGCAGTACTTC
CASSVGSGRWEQYF
>TRBV21-1|NA|TRBJ2-7|NA
TGTGCCAGCAGCAAACTAAGAGGGGGCCCCTACGAGCAGTACTTC
CASSKLRGGPYEQYF
>TRBV29-1|NA|TRBJ1-5|NA
TGCAGCGTTGTGCTGGGGGCTTCAAATCAGCCCCAGCATTTT
CSVVLGASNQPQHF
>TRBV7-2|NA|TRBJ2-7|NA
TGTGCCAGCAGCGCGCTCTACGAGCAGTACTTC
CASSALYEQYF
>TRBV10-2|NA|TRBJ2-2|NA
TGCGCCAGCGAGGTGCGGGGGAACACCGGGGAGCTGTTTTTT
CASEVRGNTGELFF
>TRBV9|TRBD2|TRBJ2-3|NA
TGTGCCAGCAGCCTTGGACTAGCGGGAGCTAGGGGCACAGATACGCAGTATTTT
CASSLGLAGARGTDTQYF
>TRBV18|TRBD1|TRBJ2-5|NA
TGTGCCAGCTCACCTCTCCCGGGACAGGGGGTTGGAGAGACCCAGTACTTC
CASSPLPGQGVGETQYF
>TRBV2|TRBD1|TRBJ2-4|once
TGTGCCAGCAGTGTGGACAGGGGAAACATTCAGTACTTC
CASSVDRGNIQYF
>TRBV7-9|TRBD2|TRBJ2-1|NA
TGTGCCAGCAGCCCTAGCGGTACACCCTACAATGAGCAGTTCTTC
CASSPSGTPYNEQFF
>TRBV28|TRBD2|TRBJ2-1|NA
TGTGCCAGCAGTTTGGTGGGGGGGGAGTACAATGAGCAGTTCTTC
CASSLVGGEYNEQFF
>TRBV6-5|NA|TRBJ2-7|NA
TGTGCCAGCAGTTACTCGATGGGGACTGGCTACGAGCAGTACTTC
CASSYSMGTGYEQYF
>TRBV6-1|NA|TRBJ1-4|NA
TGTGCCAGCAGTATACGGAGAAATGAAAAACTGTTTTTT
CASSIRRNEKLFF
>TRBV5-4|NA|TRBJ2-1|NA
TGTGCCAGCAGCTCCTTAGGTGAGGATGAGCAGTTCTTC
CASSSLGEDEQFF
>TRBV7-2|TRBD2|TRBJ2-2|NA
TGTGCCAGCAGCCTTGCGGGAGGGACCGGGGAGCTGTTTTTT
CASSLAGGTGELFF
>TRBV19|NA|TRBJ1-2|NA
TGTGCCAGTAGTATACAGGGTACGTTCGTGTATGGCTACACCTTC
CASSIQGTFVYGYTF
>TRBV14|NA|TRBJ2-7|NA
TGTGCCAGCAGCCACAGCGACTTGCGATTGTGGGAGCAGTACTTC
CASSHSDLRLWEQYF
>TRBV19|TRBD1|TRBJ1-5|NA
TGTGCCAGTAGTATATCGGGACAGCGAAATCAGCCCCAGCATTTT
CASSISGQRNQPQHF
>TRBV15|NA|TRBJ2-5|once
TGTGCCACCAGCAGAGATCCGGTTCGAGGAGAGACCCAGTACTTC
CATSRDPVRGETQYF
>TRBV27|NA|TRBJ2-7|NA
TGTGCCAGCAGTTTCTCAGGAACAGGGTTCGTTTACGAGCAGTACTTC
CASSFSGTGFVYEQYF
>TRBV28|TRBD1|TRBJ1-3|NA
TGTGCCAGCAGTTTTTATGTAGGGGGCGGAAACACCATATATTTT
CASSFYVGGGNTIYF
>TRBV7-2|TRBD2|TRBJ2-7|NA
TGTGCCAGCAGCTCCCCGACTAGCTCCGGAACCTACGAGCAGTACTTC
CASSSPTSSGTYEQYF
>TRBV30|NA|TRBJ1-1|NA
TGTGCCTGGGGGCCACCGCTCTACAGGGCGAACACTGAAGCTTTCTTT
CAWGPPLYRANTEAFF
>TRBV27|NA|TRBJ2-5|NA
TGTGCCAGCAGTTTACTCGGGCAGGGGGAGACCCAGTACTTC
CASSLLGQGETQYF
>TRBV7-8|TRBD1|TRBJ1-2|NA
TGTGCCAGCAGCTTAGCCGGGACAGCCTATGGCTACACCTTC
CASSLAGTAYGYTF
>TRBV4-2|NA|TRBJ2-7|NA
TGTGCCAGCAGCCAACAGGGTGCCTACGAGCAGTACTTC
CASSQQGAYEQYF
>TRBV7-6|NA|TRBJ2-1|few
TGTGCCAGCAGCCGGCCCAGCGATGAGCAGTTCTTC
CASSRPSDEQFF
>TRBV27|NA|TRBJ1-2|NA
TGTGCCAGCAGTTTAGCTCCGGACAGCCGCTATGGCTACACCTTC
CASSLAPDSRYGYTF
>TRBV27|NA|TRBJ1-2|NA
TGTGCCAGCAGTTGGGCTAGGGGAAGCTATGGCTACACCTTC
CASSWARGSYGYTF
>TRBV6-5|NA|TRBJ1-2|NA
TGTGCCAGCAGCAAAGGGACAACCAACTATGGCTACACCTTC
CASSKGTTNYGYTF
>TRBV9|TRBD2|TRBJ2-2|NA
TGTGCCAGTACGAATCTAGCGGGGGCCACCGGGGAGCTGTTTTTT
CASTNLAGATGELFF
>TRBV28|TRBD2|TRBJ2-7|NA
TGTGCCAGCAGCCCCGGGACTAGCGGGAGTTCGGCAGAGCAGTACTTC
CASSPGTSGSSAEQYF
>TRBV6-5|NA|TRBJ1-3|NA
TGTGCCAGCAGTTGGGAGGGAGGAAACACCATATATTTT
CASSWEGGNTIYF
>TRBV7-9|TRBD1|TRBJ1-2|NA
TGTGCCAGCAGCTTATTGCTAAGGGACAGTCATTCGGATGGCTACACCTTC
CASSLLLRDSHSDGYTF
>TRBV4-1|TRBD2|TRBJ2-3|NA
TGCGCCAGCAGCCAACCTAGCGGGGCCACAGATACGCAGTATTTT
CASSQPSGATDTQYF
>TRBV13|TRBD2|TRBJ2-5|NA
TGTGCCAGCAGCAAACTAGCGGGAGGGGGACCAGAGACCCAGTACTTC
CASSKLAGGGPETQYF
>TRBV7-6|TRBD1|TRBJ2-5|NA
TGTGCCAGCAGCTTAGGGCGACAGGGGACAGAGACCCAGTACTTC
CASSLGRQGTETQYF
>TRBV7-9|TRBD1|TRBJ1-4|NA
TGTGCCAGCACCATGACAGGGGCCGAAAAACTGTTTTTT
CASTMTGAEKLFF
>TRBV11-2|TRBD1|TRBJ2-7|NA
TGTGCCAGCAGCGGGACAGGCCCCTACGAGCAGTACTTC
CASSGTGPYEQYF
>TRBV15|NA|TRBJ2-5|NA
TGTGCCACCAGCAGAGATTATTCGGGGAGTTGGACCCAGTACTTC
CATSRDYSGSWTQYF
>TRBV20-1|NA|TRBJ1-6|NA
TGCAGTGCTAGTGGTGGCTCACCCCTCCACTTT
CSASGGSPLHF
>TRBV5-6|TRBD1|TRBJ2-7|NA
TGTGCCAGCAGCTCGGCCGGGACAGGACTTTCCTACGAGCAGTACTTC
CASSSAGTGLSYEQYF